This T cell receptor beta chain came from a study of blood T cells in healthy people across ages. The authors ran a second PCR of about 7 to 12 cycles using a sample-barcoded 5' primer and a J-beta primer mix. The template-switch adaptor was a 5' adaptor with 12 random nucleotides. It tagged each cDNA molecule. TCRdb called the 5' RACE reads again in MiXCR, with one record for every CDR3 protein. The profile shows about 1.4 million distinct CDR3 sequences, approximately 60% of them singletons. This clonotype was seen a handful of times. The antigen is undetermined. General observations from the study: More naive CD4+ cells and higher diversity were found in long-lived than in aged donors. The study lacked donor CMV status, which possibly confounded expanded clonotype changes.

Germline V gene data show CDR1 as MGHRA and CDR2 as YSYEKL. Trimming left V 4 bases short and J 2 bases short, with 12 bases between. The CDR3 contains 14 residues. Material for sequencing was blood. J is TRBJ2-7 and V is TRBV4-1, with D unresolved. This sequence originates from a man aged 18 to 30 in good health. CDR3 sequence (DNA): TGCGCCAGCAGCCCCCTCCTTTTGGCCTACGAGCAGTACTTC. Translating it yields CASSPLLLAYEQYF.